Here is one T cell receptor (beta chain) with its context. The clone's antigen remains unknown. Qualities for individual bases were not recorded, and no much larger clone is one base off. Patients with autoimmune disease history or receiving systemic immunosuppression were excluded from the trial. In every dose cohort, peripheral blood was drawn for TCR sequencing at baseline, cycle 4 day 1, and cycle 7 day 1. Samples came from an open-label, multicenter, first-in-human phase I dose-escalation trial of ivuxolimab. Adults with locally advanced or metastatic melanoma, renal cell carcinoma, hepatocellular carcinoma or head and neck squamous cell carcinoma were enrolled in the trial. Before TCR sequencing, CD4+ T cells and CD8+ T cells were sorted from peripheral blood as separate populations. The sample belongs to a study of OX40 agonist ivuxolimab in advanced cancers. A note on the overall study: The costimulatory receptor OX40 (CD134) was targeted by ivuxolimab, a fully human IgG2 agonistic monoclonal antibody. Intravenous ivuxolimab was administered to patients every 2 weeks at six dose levels: 0.01, 0.1, 0.3, 1.5, 3 and 10 mg/kg. Among the roughly 52 dose-escalation patients, roughly 20 had hepatocellular carcinoma, around 15 melanoma, 9 renal cell carcinoma and 9 head and neck cancer. A male proportion of about 79% and a mean age of approximately 60 years, ranging from 23 to 79, were recorded for the dose-escalation cohort. Prior anti-PD-1, anti-PD-L1 or anti-CTLA-4 therapy was permitted, and checkpoint inhibitors had been received by 40% to 50% of dose-escalation patients. The paper covers the monotherapy dose-escalation part of the phase I ivuxolimab trial, which included N of about 50 patients. Three dose-escalation patients achieved partial responses, one with hepatocellular carcinoma and two with cutaneous melanoma. The purpose of peripheral TCRbeta sequencing was to test whether ivuxolimab changed TCR sequence diversity and led to clonal T-cell expansion. What the authors observed across the whole study: The antigen specificity of the clonally expanded peripheral T cells was not determined. In partial responders in the 0.1-3.0 mg/kg groups, normalized peripheral clonal expansion was found to be among the lowest, especially among CD8+ T cells. Low levels of normalized T-cell clonal expansion were also seen in some nonresponding patients. Clonal expansion of both CD4+ and CD8+ blood T cells was observed from baseline to week 6 at doses 0.1 to 3.0 mg/kg. After ivuxolimab, more expanded clones were found on average in CD8+ T cells than in CD4+ T cells.

Genomic DNA was isolated from the sorted cells so that the TCRbeta CDR3 region could be sequenced. The immunoSEQ Assay was used for sequencing of TCRbeta CDR3 regions. Imported from immuneACCESS, the table was reduced by TCRdb to in-frame sequences with V and J called. These copies leave out some clones; in studies compared against another copy, an unresolved V gene accounts for under half, and the cause of the remainder is not known. The sample yields around 90,000 clones; 92% were counted once. The ten largest clones add up to 1% to 1.3% of the sample. The material sequenced was CD4+ or CD8+ T cells sorted from blood, taken in a trial of the OX40 agonist ivuxolimab. The clonotype comes from an adult with an advanced solid tumor such as melanoma, head and neck, liver or kidney cancer.

DNA sequence: TGTGCCAGCAGTTTAAGGGGGGCAGGGGTAGGATTGGGCAATCAGCCCCAGCATTTT. Its translation is CASSLRGAGVGLGNQPQHF. The sequence joins TRBV28 to TRBJ1-5; TRBD1 might be the D gene, on 6 matching bases. Taken from cysteine to phenylalanine, the CDR3 has 19 residues. Only CDR3 DNA remains: 57 bases, in frame from the first base. The germline V gene encodes CDR1 MDHEN and CDR2 SYDVKM. V was cut back by 2 bases and J by 2 bases, leaving a gap of 22 bases between them.